This T cell receptor (beta chain) was documented in a study of shared T cell receptors in the human thymus. CDR3 length equals 13 residues. V was clipped by 6 bases and J by 7 bases, with 15 bases between them. Germline V gene sequence: CDR1 MDHEN, CDR2 SYDVKM. This table comes from immunoSEQ multiplex PCR, and its TCRdb copy is limited to in-frame clones, with some not included. The sample carries approximately 490,000 clones, about 80% recorded once. These same data were also listed under a study on human thymus T cells. In that study: The thymus was resected at corrective cardiac surgery.

The sequence came from a boy in the first two years of life with a congenital heart defect. This chain links TRBV28 with TRBJ1-2, with D possibly TRBD1 on 5 matching bases. The specimen was thymocytes. The CDR3 spells CASRGKGLFGYTF. The CDR3 DNA reads TGTGCCAGCAGGGGTAAGGGGCTGTTTGGCTACACCTTC.